The 2 T cell receptor beta chains listed next were all sequenced from one sample in a study of T cells in Graves' hyperthyroidism and ophthalmopathy. What was amplified from RNA transcripts were TCR beta CDR3 regions. HTBI primers were the set used in a first-round RT-PCR of the TCR CDR3. TCRdb independently ran MiXCR on the multiplex PCR reads; one entry per CDR3 protein. The table lists roughly 500,000 distinct CDR3 sequences, approximately 22% of them singletons. Sequences were obtained from blood. The receptors derive from a woman in her seventies with Graves' ophthalmopathy.

About this clonotype: Since a much larger clone is just one base distant, this may be a read error. This chain links TRBV2 with TRBJ1-4; 9 nucleotides agree with TRBD1. CDR1 and CDR2 from the germline V gene are SNHLY and FYNNEI. The CDR3 has 16 amino acids. DNA for the CDR3: TGTCCCAGCAGTGTCCTTTACAGGGGGCGTTATGAAAAACTGTTTTTT. This gives the protein CPSSVLYRGRYEKLFF.

This clonotype was picked up a small number of times. The rearrangement uses TRBV6-1 and TRBJ2-7; 8 bases agree with TRBD2. The germline gives CDR1 MNHNS, CDR2 SASEGT. The CDR3 extends over 15 amino acids. V shed 2 bases, J shed 1 base, and the junction held 4 bases outside the gene matches. CDR3 residues: CASSEMLAGSYEQYF. CDR3 nucleotide sequence: TGTGCCAGCAGTGAAATGCTAGCGGGTTCCTACGAGCAGTACTTC.